A single T cell receptor (beta chain) is shown here with its context. The treatment denotes: around 19 received Ad26.COV2.S at low or high dose, single or two shots; about 5 received placebo; per-sample allocation not given. It was on day 63 after the first vaccine or placebo injection that samples were taken. Boston supplied an adult donor aged 18-55 years. Ad26 vector vaccine expressed Wuhan-strain SARS-CoV-2 spike. The CDR3 is 17 residues long. Trimming removed 6 bases from V and 5 bases from J; junction bases left unmatched: 12. Germline CDR1 reads SGHAT; CDR2 reads FQNNGV. This sample was taken from a study of Ad26.COV2.S vaccination and SARS-CoV-2 variants. As for the study in general: Recipients of Ad26.COV2.S got it intramuscularly, once or twice 56 days apart.

The data were produced by immunoSEQ multiplex PCR, yet TCRdb's version contains in-frame clones alone and is incomplete. Among approximately 240,000 clones listed, more than 75% were seen once. The sequence came from a person aged 18 to 65 who received the Ad26.COV2.S COVID-19 vaccine or a placebo. This specimen consisted of peripheral blood, obtained in a trial of Ad26.COV2.S vaccine versus placebo. The chain uses TRBV11-2 and TRBJ2-2, with 10 bases aligning to TRBD2. This CDR3 is CASSDWSSGSWTGELFF. The DNA of the CDR3 is TGTGCCAGCAGTGATTGGTCTAGCGGGAGTTGGACCGGGGAGCTGTTTTTT.